One sample yielded the 32 T cell receptor beta chains listed below, sequenced in a study of blood T cell repertoires in COVID-19. Measured with immunoSEQ multiplex PCR; TCRdb has only the in-frame clones, and not every one. The data show some 190,000 clones, roughly three quarters seen once. The sequenced material came from PBMCs or T cells enriched from blood (not recorded which). The receptors come from a woman aged 50 to 60 with acute COVID-19.

The J gene is TRBJ1-2, the V gene TRBV6-4, with 9 bases lining up with TRBD1. Germline CDR1 MRHNA, CDR2 SNTAGT. This CDR3 contains 12 residues. The junction had 4 bases not matched to a gene; V was cut back by 8 bases and J by 6 bases. The CDR3 is CASPGTGHGYTF. DNA of the CDR3: TGTGCCAGCCCCGGGACAGGGCATGGCTACACCTTC.

The V and J genes are TRBV24-1 and TRBJ1-2; 8 bases are shared with TRBD1. The CDR3 consists of 15 residues. In germline, CDR1 is KGHDR, CDR2 SFDVKD. V trimming: 4 bases; J trimming: 2 bases; junction bases outside the gene matches: 5. This CDR3 reads CATSETRTGNYGYTF. CDR3 sequence (DNA): TGTGCCACCAGTGAGACCCGGACAGGGAACTATGGCTACACCTTC.

The chain links TRBV28 to TRBJ1-2, with 9 bases aligning to TRBD1. V lost 8 bases to trimming and J lost 6 bases; unmatched junction nucleotides: 10. Germline lookup yields CDR1 MDHEN and CDR2 SYDVKM. The CDR3 totals 14 residues. The CDR3 loop reads CASDGRGTGHGYTF. CDR3 bases: TGTGCCAGCGATGGGAGAGGGACAGGGCATGGCTACACCTTC.

This chain links TRBV28 with TRBJ1-6, with 9 bases aligning to TRBD1. This CDR3 spans 16 amino acids. The germline V gene encodes CDR1 MDHEN and CDR2 SYDVKM. The V and J ends lost 7 bases and 7 bases, in that order; junction bases with no gene match: 11. DNA for the CDR3: TGTGCCAGCATCCCGGCCCCGGGACAGGGAAATTCACCCCTCCACTTT. As protein: CASIPAPGQGNSPLHF.

The chain combines TRBV27 with TRBJ2-7, with 7 bases identical to TRBD1. Looked up from germline, CDR1 is MNHEY and CDR2 is SMNVEV (reference sequence). After removal of 5 bases from V and 6 bases from J, the junction contained 7 bases not matched to a gene. The CDR3 length is 13 residues. In DNA form, the CDR3 reads TGTGCCAGCAGTCCCAGACAGGGATCCGAGCAGTACGTC. This translates into CASSPRQGSEQYV.

The rearrangement links TRBV29-1 to TRBJ2-3; 9 bases align to TRBD2. With 4 bases clipped from V and 0 bases from J, the junction kept 5 bases outside the gene matches. CDR1 and CDR2 (germline): SQVTM, ANQGSEA. The CDR3 is made up of 15 amino acids. The CDR3 sequence is CSVGAAGGSTDTQYF. For the CDR3, the DNA is TGCAGCGTTGGAGCGGCGGGGGGGAGCACAGATACGCAGTATTTT.

V and J are TRBV1 and TRBJ1-4; whether TRBD1, the table's D call, matches the DNA was not checked. TRBV1 is labeled a pseudogene. The CDR3 spans 13 residues. The CDR3 DNA reads as TGCACCAGCAGCCAGGACAACAATGAAAAACTGTTTTTT. Its protein is CTSSQDNNEKLFF.

The gene calls are TRBV30 and TRBJ1-1; D is possibly TRBD1 (5 bases). This CDR3 spans 17 amino acids. The V end lost 2 bases, the J end lost 0 bases, and 19 bases lay between the germline ends. CDR1 and CDR2 (germline): GTSNPN, SVGIG (reference sequence). CDR3 region: CAWSRLPGVSMNTEAFF. For the CDR3, the DNA is TGTGCCTGGAGTCGCCTTCCGGGGGTCTCCATGAACACTGAAGCTTTCTTT.

The chain recombines TRBV5-1 with TRBJ1-2, with 7 bases that match TRBD1. J was trimmed by 2 bases and V by 4 bases; bases with no gene match: 8. The V gene's germline CDR1 is SGHRS and CDR2 YFSETQ. The CDR3 has 15 residues. CDR3 residues: CASSRLAGQNYGYTF. CDR3 nucleotide sequence: TGCGCCAGCAGCCGCCTTGCGGGACAGAACTATGGCTACACCTTC.

The chain uses TRBV7-2 and TRBJ2-5, with TRBD2 matching 7 bases. CDR3 length equals 17 residues. Germline values: CDR1 SGHTA, CDR2 FQGNSA. Trimming at V came to 0 bases and at J to 5 bases, leaving 12 bases not matched to a gene. As DNA, the CDR3 is TGTGCCAGCAGCTTAGCACCCGGGACTACAGCCCGGGAGACCCAGTACTTC. It codes for CASSLAPGTTARETQYF.

The chain couples TRBV2 to TRBJ1-4, with D possibly being TRBD1 (6 bases). The CDR3 sequence is 13 residues long. Germline V gives CDR1 SNHLY, CDR2 FYNNEI. V was trimmed by 10 bases and J by 3 bases, leaving 12 bases between them. CDR3 loop: CATLGGPNEKLFF. The CDR3 DNA sequence: TGTGCCACATTAGGGGGTCCTAATGAAAAACTGTTTTTT.

This chain connects TRBV7-9 to TRBJ1-6; the D gene is possibly TRBD1 (5 bases). The CDR3 is 15 residues long. Deletions cut 6 bases from V and 5 bases from J, with 14 bases between. The germline CDR1 and CDR2 sequences are SEHNR and FQNEAQ (reference sequence). The CDR3 coding sequence is TGTGCCAGCAGGAACCAGGGCTTTAATAATTCACCCCTCCACTTT. Residues: CASRNQGFNNSPLHF.

This clone was seen more than once but under ten times. The rearrangement joins TRBV6-5 to TRBJ2-2; D possibly corresponds to TRBD1 (5 bases). CDR1 MNHEY and CDR2 SVGAGI come from the germline V gene. Trimming left V 6 bases short and J 2 bases short, with 7 bases between. This CDR3 has 13 residues. CDR3 in DNA: TGTGCCAGCAGGCAGGGTAACACCGGGGAGCTGTTTTTT. Protein sequence: CASRQGNTGELFF.

The J gene is TRBJ2-3, the V gene TRBV30; the D is unclear. The CDR3 spans 15 residues. Trimming removed 0 bases from V and 2 bases from J, with 12 bases in between. Germline V CDR1 and CDR2: GTSNPN, SVGIG (reference sequence). This CDR3 is CAWSVSGSPTDTQYF. The CDR3 nucleotides are TGTGCCTGGAGTGTATCCGGGTCCCCCACAGATACGCAGTATTTT. The whole variable domain, remainder taken from reference TRBV30 and TRBJ2-3, is SQTIHQWPATLVQPVGSPLSLECTVEGTSNPNLYWYRQAAGRGLQLLFYSVGIGQISSEVPQNLSASRPQDRQFILSSKKLLLSDSGFYLCAWSVSGSPTDTQYFGPGTRLTVL.

The V gene is TRBV3-1 (or the pseudogene TRBV3-2), the J gene TRBJ1-1; D unclear. This CDR3 has 14 amino acids. Germline-derived CDR1 and CDR2 are LGHDT and YNNKEL (reference sequence). The germline V and J ends were trimmed by 0 bases and 1 base, with 6 bases remaining between them. CDR3 coding DNA: TGTGCCAGCAGCCAAGAAGCGAGGAACACTGAAGCTTTCTTT. Amino acid sequence: CASSQEARNTEAFF.

This clone was found once. The chain recombines TRBV4-1 with TRBJ2-1; 11 nucleotides match TRBD2. Germline V gene data show CDR1 as MGHRA and CDR2 as YSYEKL. V shed 2 bases and J 7 bases; nucleotides not matched to a gene: 4. This CDR3 has 15 residues. The CDR3 coding sequence is TGCGCCAGCAGCCAAACTAGCGGGGGCAGGAATGAGCAGTTCTTC. The encoded protein is CASSQTSGGRNEQFF.

The chain has TRBV19 and TRBJ1-6; TRBD1 is a possible D gene (5 bases). This CDR3 comprises 14 residues. Germline CDR1 is LNHDA and CDR2 is SQIVND (reference sequence). V was clipped by 3 bases and J by 8 bases, with 11 bases between them. CDR3 loop: CASSISGVDSPLHF. The CDR3 DNA follows: TGTGCCAGTAGTATCTCGGGGGTAGATTCACCCCTCCACTTT.

This chain connects TRBV29-1 to TRBJ1-1; D uncertain. The V gene lost 8 bases and the J gene lost 3 bases, with 16 bases spanning the gap. The germline V gene has CDR1 SQVTM and CDR2 ANQGSEA. CDR3 size: 13 residues. DNA of the CDR3: TGCAGCTCCGACGGGTTGGAGGACACTGAAGCTTTCTTT. Amino acids: CSSDGLEDTEAFF.

Details on this clone: The same CDR3 can be traced to other DNA sequences in this sample. The DNA of the CDR3 is TGTGCCAGCAGTTTGAGCCAGAACACTGAAGCTTTCTTT. It codes for CASSLSQNTEAFF. The chain joins TRBV12-3 or TRBV12-4 to TRBJ1-1, with unresolved D. The CDR3 has 13 residues. Deletions cut 3 bases from V and 1 base from J, with 6 bases between.

The J gene is TRBJ1-1, the V gene TRBV24-1; perhaps TRBD1 as D (6 bases). The germline CDR1 and CDR2 sequences are KGHDR and SFDVKD. The CDR3 is 15 amino acids. Trimming took 3 bases from V and 5 from J, leaving 15 bases between them. CDR3 in amino acids: CATSDTRGARTEAFF. The CDR3 coding sequence is TGTGCCACCAGTGATACCCGGGGGGCTAGGACTGAAGCTTTCTTT.

The chain links TRBV18 to TRBJ2-1, with TRBD1 matching over 7 bases. CDR1 is KGHSH, CDR2 LQKENI, per germline. This CDR3 is 14 amino acids long. Germline trimming cut 0 bases from V and 14 bases from J; bases unmatched to any gene: 10. Here the CDR3 reads CASSPPSEPGQKFF. The CDR3 nucleotides are TGTGCCAGCTCACCACCGTCCGAGCCGGGACAGAAGTTCTTC.

This clone was seen a single time. The chain is built from TRBV7-8 and TRBJ1-2; tentative D call: TRBD1 (6 bases). The CDR3 has 14 amino acids. Trimming took off 5 bases at V and 1 base at J, with 11 bases between the two ends. CDR1 and CDR2 (germline): SGHVS, FQNEAQ. CDR3 DNA: TGTGCCAGCAGCCCCGGGACATTTAACTATGGCTACACCTTC. Protein: CASSPGTFNYGYTF.

The rearrangement links TRBV28 to TRBJ2-6, with no clear D. The V end was cut by 3 bases, the J end by 4 bases, with 4 bases between. Germline V gene sequence: CDR1 MDHEN, CDR2 SYDVKM. The CDR3 consists of 13 residues. CDR3 sequence reads: CASSFSGANVLTF. As DNA, the CDR3 is TGTGCCAGCAGTTTTTCGGGGGCCAACGTCCTGACTTTC.

The chain employs TRBV19 and TRBJ2-2; D is perhaps TRBD1 (6 bases). The CDR3 extends over 14 amino acids. Germline assignment: CDR1 LNHDA and CDR2 SQIVND (reference sequence). The CDR3: CGTQGTGNTGELFF. DNA for the CDR3: TGTGGTACACAGGGAACCGGTAACACCGGGGAGCTGTTTTTT. The full variable domain, with the rest looked up from reference TRBV19 and TRBJ2-2, is DGGITQSPKYLFRKEGQNVTLSCEQNLNHDAMYWYRQDPGQGLRLIYYSQIVNDFQKGDIAEGYSVSREKKESFPLTVTSAQKNPTAFYLCGTQGTGNTGELFFGEGSRLTVL.

The chain employs TRBV27 and TRBJ2-7, with TRBD2 identical over 13 bases. With 4 bases clipped from V and 10 bases from J, the junction kept 4 bases outside the gene matches. Germline CDR1 MNHEY, CDR2 SMNVEV (reference sequence). This CDR3 is built from 13 residues. This CDR3 is CASSWGLAGPQYV. The CDR3 DNA reads as TGTGCCAGCAGTTGGGGACTAGCGGGGCCACAGTACGTC.

The chain combines TRBV28 with TRBJ1-6, with 7 bases that match TRBD1. The CDR3 sequence is 16 residues long. Trimming took 2 bases from V and 7 from J; bases not matched to a gene: 8. Per the germline V gene, CDR1 is MDHEN and CDR2 is SYDVKM. The CDR3 loop reads CASSLHTGVKNSPLHF. Here the CDR3 DNA reads TGTGCCAGCAGTTTACACACAGGGGTAAAGAATTCACCCCTCCACTTT.

V gene TRBV7-9 combines with J gene TRBJ1-5, with 7 bases identical to TRBD1. The V and J ends lost 3 bases and 1 base, in that order; junction bases with no gene match: 12. In germline, CDR1 is SEHNR, CDR2 FQNEAQ (reference sequence). The CDR3 contains 18 residues. DNA for the CDR3: TGTGCCAGCAGCTTTTTTGCAGGTACAGGGGTAAGCAATCAGCCCCAGCATTTT. Its protein product is CASSFFAGTGVSNQPQHF.

This rearrangement joins TRBV20-1 to TRBJ1-2; D might be TRBD1 (5 bases). This CDR3 has 11 residues. Trimming pared 6 bases from V and 8 bases from J, leaving 13 bases between. CDR1 DFQATT and CDR2 SNEGSKA come from the germline V gene (reference sequence). This CDR3 is CSASPGRGYTF. The CDR3 DNA reads as TGCAGTGCGAGCCCAGGGAGGGGCTACACCTTC.

This clone was found once. The chain is built from TRBV28 and TRBJ1-6; 8 nucleotides align to TRBD1. J was trimmed by 12 bases and V by 6 bases; bases with no gene match: 16. CDR1 and CDR2 (germline): MDHEN, SYDVKM. The CDR3 extends over 16 amino acids. The CDR3 sequence is CASSLGQGEFTEPLHF. Here the CDR3 DNA reads TGTGCCAGCAGCCTCGGACAGGGAGAATTCACGGAACCCCTCCACTTT.

The chain recombines TRBV5-1 with TRBJ2-3, with D possibly TRBD2 on 6 matching bases. The CDR3 contains 14 residues. The germline V and J ends were trimmed by 5 bases and 5 bases, with 15 bases remaining between them. Germline V gene sequence: CDR1 SGHRS, CDR2 YFSETQ. CDR3 in amino acids: CASSWGESRDTQYF. The CDR3 region has the DNA TGCGCCAGCAGTTGGGGGGAATCGAGAGATACGCAGTATTTT. Based on the CDR3 plus reference TRBV5-1 and TRBJ2-3, the full variable domain is KAGVTQTPRYLIKTRGQQVTLSCSPISGHRSVSWYQQTPGQGLQFLFEYFSETQRNKGNFPGRFSGRQFSNSRSEMNVSTLELGDSALYLCASSWGESRDTQYFGPGTRLTVL.

CDR3 in DNA: TGTGCCAGCAGCTTGGCCGTGAGCTCCTACAATGAGCAGTTCTTC. Translation gives CASSLAVSSYNEQFF. The chain combines TRBV5-4 with TRBJ2-1; D is uncertain. The CDR3 sequence is 15 residues long. Germline assignment: CDR1 SGHNT and CDR2 YYREEE (reference sequence). The V and J ends lost 0 bases and 0 bases respectively, with 7 bases between them.

The V gene is TRBV6-6, the J gene TRBJ2-7; possible D gene TRBD2, 5 bases. The CDR3 length is 12 residues. The germline V and J ends were trimmed by 7 bases and 7 bases, with 14 bases remaining between them. CDR1 MNHNY and CDR2 SVGAGI come from the germline V gene (reference sequence). CDR3 sequence (DNA): TGTGCCAGCACCAAACTAGTAAGGGAGCAGTACGTC. The encoded protein is CASTKLVREQYV.